The T cell receptor (beta chain) under discussion was sequenced for a study of blood T cell repertoires in COVID-19. Study-wide background: Samples came from the United States, Italy and Spain, spanning acute and convalescent COVID-19. T cells, B-cell-depleted T cells, or PBMCs provided the cDNA or gDNA that served as material.

The CDR3 has 16 amino acids. Deletions cut 8 bases from V and 0 bases from J, with 20 bases between. In germline, CDR1 is LGHDT, CDR2 YNNKEL (reference sequence). Original analysis: By means of reference gene primer amplification, nucleated cell counts were estimated. Sequenced by immunoSEQ multiplex PCR; TCRdb stores in-frame clones only, minus some. The V and J calls and clone size come from that table; D and trimming were worked out from the DNA. The sample has fewer than 250,000 clones, around 80% seen once. This clonotype originated in a man aged 25 to 45 with active or convalescent COVID-19. The chain carries TRBV3-1 (or the pseudogene TRBV3-2) and TRBJ2-7, with D tentatively TRBD2 (6 bases). The specimen was peripheral blood. CDR3 nucleotide sequence: TGTGCCAGCGCTCCCTGGGTTGCGGGACTCTCCTACGAGCAGTACTTC. This codes for CASAPWVAGLSYEQYF.